This T cell receptor (beta chain) was sequenced in a study of liver allograft versus peripheral blood T cells. About the study: Comparative analysis was performed on T cell receptor repertoires from transplanted livers and from recipients' peripheral blood. Study-wide results and limits: Reportedly, the T cell receptor repertoires present inside liver allografts differed from those in peripheral blood.

TCRdb used MiXCR to reprocess the reads, holding one entry per CDR3 protein. The table lists thousands of distinct CDR3 sequences, approximately 15% of them singletons. Germline CDR1 and CDR2: SNHLY and FYNNEI. CDR3 size: 15 residues. V lost 4 bases and J lost 2; bases outside the gene matches: 8. This clonotype has more than one count but fewer than ten. Its antigen is as yet unknown. The chain joins TRBV2 to TRBJ2-7; TRBD1 aligns across 7 bases. The clonotype originates from a human patient who had a liver transplant. T cells may partly derive from the graft donor. CDR3 nucleotide sequence: TGTGCCAGCAGTGCCGAACAGGGGAGAGCCTACGAGCAGTACTTC. Protein product: CASSAEQGRAYEQYF.